The clone carrying this T cell receptor (beta chain) was seen many times. Antigen specificity is unknown. The sample comes from a study of spatial heterogeneity in lung cancer. Across the whole study: In cases with available follow-up PBMC samples, these were sequenced at a median of roughly two years after resection. Points from the study as a whole: Whereas they appeared in blood less at follow-up, ubiquitous expanded tumor TCRs appeared there more at resection.

TCR cDNA molecules each had a unique molecular identifier. TCRdb analysed the 5' RACE reads with MiXCR anew, one entry per CDR3 protein. This table holds roughly 15,000 distinct CDR3 sequences, under 20% found once. Germline CDR1 and CDR2: MNHEY and SVGEGT. J gave up 3 bases and V 5 bases, and 7 bases lay outside the gene matches. The CDR3 has 15 residues. Noted time point: blood at routine non-recurrence follow-up after resection. Sequencing covered unsorted whole RNA taken from tumor, nontumor lung or frozen PBMC. This chain joins TRBV6-2 or TRBV6-3 and TRBJ2-1, with 7 bases identical to TRBD1. The clonotype comes from a male donor with early-stage non-small cell lung cancer. Here the sequenced sample was PBMCs, taken at follow-up. The CDR3 nucleotides read TGTGCCAGCAGTCCGACAGGGAACATCTACAATGAGCAGTTCTTC. It is translated as CASSPTGNIYNEQFF.